This TCR beta chain was identified during a study of CD8 T cells in Susac syndrome. General study points: Acknowledgment was made by the study that its TCR sequencing and HLA analysis involved a relatively small number of individuals.

V dropped 7 bases and J dropped 1; count of bases not matched to a gene: 6. The germline gives CDR1 SEHNR, CDR2 FQNEAQ (reference sequence). The CDR3 totals 14 residues. In blood CD8+ and CD4+ T cells, TCR beta underwent sequencing. RNA in amounts of about 0.5 to 1 ug was reverse transcribed with random hexamers. The authors amplified TCR beta CDR3 across 54 Vbeta and 13 Jbeta using immunoSEQ multiplex PCR. MiXCR, run by TCRdb on the immunoSEQ multiplex PCR reads, gives a single entry per CDR3 protein. The sample comprises 150,000 to 200,000 distinct CDR3 sequences, around 95% of which are singletons, and 0.093% rests with the top ten. As to this clonotype: Its antigen is not known.

The source material was CD4+ T cells from PBMCs. J is TRBJ1-1 and V is TRBV7-9; 7 bases are shared with TRBD1. The receptor comes from a human donor with multiple sclerosis. The CDR3 loop is CASTPGDRNTEAFF. The CDR3 nucleotides are TGTGCCAGCACCCCCGGGGACAGGAACACTGAAGCTTTCTTT.